These 15 T cell receptor beta chains share one sample of origin, sequenced in a study of blood T cells in healthy people across ages. With a J-beta primer mix and a sample-barcoded 5' primer, a second PCR ran about 7 to 12 cycles. TCRdb re-derived calls from the 5' RACE reads in MiXCR, one entry per CDR3 protein. The table has about 940,000 distinct CDR3 sequences, roughly 52% seen once. Sequenced input: blood. Receptor source: a man aged 30-40 years in good health.

The V call is TRBV27, the J call TRBJ2-7; no clear D. Germline values: CDR1 MNHEY, CDR2 SMNVEV (reference sequence). V lost 4 bases and J lost 4, with 17 bases in between. CDR3 length: 15 residues. The CDR3 sequence: CASSSRANLVYEQYF. In DNA form, the CDR3 reads TGTGCCAGCAGTTCAAGGGCGAACCTGGTTTACGAGCAGTACTTC.

CDR3 nucleotides: TGCGCCAGCAGCCTAGCGGGGGGGTCCAAAAACATTCAGTACTTC. It yields the protein CASSLAGGSKNIQYF. This chain joins TRBV4-3 and TRBJ2-4, with 11 bases lining up with TRBD2. Germline V lookup: CDR1 LGHNA, CDR2 YSLEER. Unmatched junction bases numbered 1, after V lost 4 bases and J lost 2 bases. CDR3 length: 15 residues.

V usage is TRBV4-1 and J usage is TRBJ2-2; tentative D call: TRBD2 (6 bases). The germline V and J ends were trimmed by 1 base and 1 base, with 7 bases remaining between them. Germline V gene lookup returns CDR1 MGHRA and CDR2 YSYEKL. This CDR3 region has 15 residues. CDR3 sequence (DNA): TGCGCCAGCAGCCAAGCAGCGGGGAACACCGGGGAGCTGTTTTTT. It translates to CASSQAAGNTGELFF.

The chain recombines TRBV7-3 with TRBJ2-4; 8 bases are shared with TRBD1. The J call may be faulty, since TRBJ2-7 better matches the DNA end. Germline loops: CDR1 SGHTA, CDR2 FQGTGA. This CDR3 comprises 15 residues. CDR3 in amino acids: CASSSPGQGANEQYF. The CDR3 DNA is TGTGCCAGCAGCTCACCCGGACAGGGCGCTAACGAGCAGTACTTC.

This clonotype was observed a single time. This CDR3 reads CASSLVWASGQETQYF. The DNA of the CDR3 is TGTGCCAGCAGCTTAGTGTGGGCTAGCGGGCAAGAGACCCAGTACTTC. The V gene is TRBV7-9, the J gene TRBJ2-7; TRBD2 aligns across 8 bases. The J call may be incorrect, as the DNA end agrees better with TRBJ2-5. The CDR3 loop spans 16 amino acids. Per the germline V gene, CDR1 is SEHNR and CDR2 is FQNEAQ (reference sequence).

The chain uses TRBV7-9 and TRBJ2-7; 8 nucleotides align to TRBD1. The V gene end was trimmed by 0 bases and the J gene end by 1 base; junction bases not matched to a gene: 5. There are 16 residues in the CDR3. The V gene's germline CDR1 is SEHNR and CDR2 FQNEAQ (reference sequence). CDR3 region: CASSLAFGQGSYEQYF. The CDR3 DNA is TGTGCCAGCAGCTTAGCGTTCGGACAGGGATCCTACGAGCAGTACTTC. Full variable domain (outside the CDR3, taken from reference TRBV7-9 and TRBJ2-7): DTGVSQNPRHKITKRGQNVTFRCDPISEHNRLYWYRQTLGQGPEFLTYFQNEAQLEKSRLLSDRFSAERPKGSFSTLEIQRTEQGDSAMYLCASSLAFGQGSYEQYFGPGTRLTVT.

This clonotype showed up just a few times. This chain connects TRBV5-6 to TRBJ1-2, with unresolved D. The CDR3 is made up of 15 amino acids. The V gene's germline CDR1 is SGHDT and CDR2 YYEEEE. V shed 6 bases and J shed 8 bases, with 23 bases lying between them. In DNA, the CDR3 is TGTGCCAGCACCACGGTGGACCGCCCTATGGGGGGCTACACCTTC. Its protein is CASTTVDRPMGGYTF.

This chain connects TRBV20-1 to TRBJ2-3; 8 nucleotides line up with TRBD1. The V gene end was trimmed by 6 bases and the J gene end by 2 bases; junction bases not matched to a gene: 7. This CDR3 is 14 amino acids long. The germline V gene encodes CDR1 DFQATT and CDR2 SNEGSKA (reference sequence). For the CDR3, the DNA is TGCAGTGCCGATCAGGGGGCACACACAGATACGCAGTATTTT. Translating it yields CSADQGAHTDTQYF.

The chain uses TRBV7-2 and TRBJ2-7; D may be TRBD1 (6 bases). Germline V gene lookup returns CDR1 SGHTA and CDR2 FQGNSA. The CDR3 length is 13 residues. With 5 bases removed from V and 4 bases from J, the gap between germline ends came to 12 bases. CDR3 region: CASSNVGAYEQYF. The CDR3 DNA sequence: TGTGCCAGCAGCAACGTGGGGGCGTACGAGCAGTACTTC.

The V gene is TRBV29-1, the J gene TRBJ2-6; weak D call: TRBD1 (5 bases). Trimming pared 6 bases from V and 2 bases from J, leaving 20 bases between. CDR1 is SQVTM and CDR2 is ANQGSEA in the germline V gene. CDR3 length: 17 amino acids. The CDR3 is CSVLSLGIQAGANVLTF. The CDR3 DNA is TGCAGCGTCCTCTCCCTTGGGATACAGGCTGGGGCCAACGTCCTGACTTTC. Using reference TRBV29-1 and TRBJ2-6 for the parts outside the CDR3, the full variable domain is SAVISQKPSRDICQRGTSLTIQCQVDSQVTMMFWYRQQPGQSLTLIATANQGSEATYESGFVIDKFPISRPNLTFSTLTVSNMSPEDSSIYLCSVLSLGIQAGANVLTFGAGSRLTVL.

The rearrangement uses TRBV5-1 and TRBJ2-1; 9 nucleotides align to TRBD1. This CDR3 is 15 amino acids long. Germline loops: CDR1 SGHRS, CDR2 YFSETQ. V shed 4 bases, J shed 3 bases, and the junction held 5 bases outside the gene matches. CDR3 residues: CASSQGQGRYNEQFF. The CDR3, as DNA: TGCGCCAGCAGCCAGGGACAGGGTCGCTACAATGAGCAGTTCTTC.

The chain uses TRBV6-5 and TRBJ1-6, with D possibly being TRBD1 (6 bases). The CDR3 sequence is 16 residues long. The V gene's germline CDR1 is MNHEY and CDR2 SVGAGI. Trimming pared 6 bases from V and 1 base from J, leaving 13 bases between. CDR3 amino acids: CASSTGLGSYNSPLHF. CDR3 DNA: TGTGCCAGCAGCACAGGGCTAGGGTCCTATAATTCACCCCTCCACTTT.

J is TRBJ2-6 and V is TRBV3-1; 11 bases are shared with TRBD1. This CDR3 comprises 15 residues. CDR1 is LGHDT, CDR2 YNNKEL, per germline (reference sequence). The V segment lost 6 bases and the J segment 10 bases; nucleotides outside the gene matches: 8. The CDR3: CASRGQGVTQNVLTF. As DNA, the CDR3 is TGTGCCAGCAGGGGACAGGGGGTCACCCAAAACGTCCTGACTTTC.

The rearrangement links TRBV27 to TRBJ2-2; tentatively, D is TRBD1 (5 bases). V shed 3 bases and J shed 1 base, with 9 bases lying between them. The CDR3 sequence is 15 residues long. In germline, CDR1 is MNHEY, CDR2 SMNVEV (reference sequence). The CDR3 DNA is TGTGCCAGCAGTTTGGTGACAGTGAACACCGGGGAGCTGTTTTTT. Translation gives CASSLVTVNTGELFF.

The chain couples TRBV10-3 to TRBJ1-2; TRBD1 aligns across 7 bases. The CDR3 covers 13 residues. Germline-derived CDR1 and CDR2 are ENHRY and SYGVKD. After removal of 4 bases from V and 4 bases from J, the junction contained 3 bases not matched to a gene. The CDR3 here is CAISAWDSYGYTF. DNA for the CDR3: TGTGCCATCAGTGCCTGGGACAGCTATGGCTACACCTTC.